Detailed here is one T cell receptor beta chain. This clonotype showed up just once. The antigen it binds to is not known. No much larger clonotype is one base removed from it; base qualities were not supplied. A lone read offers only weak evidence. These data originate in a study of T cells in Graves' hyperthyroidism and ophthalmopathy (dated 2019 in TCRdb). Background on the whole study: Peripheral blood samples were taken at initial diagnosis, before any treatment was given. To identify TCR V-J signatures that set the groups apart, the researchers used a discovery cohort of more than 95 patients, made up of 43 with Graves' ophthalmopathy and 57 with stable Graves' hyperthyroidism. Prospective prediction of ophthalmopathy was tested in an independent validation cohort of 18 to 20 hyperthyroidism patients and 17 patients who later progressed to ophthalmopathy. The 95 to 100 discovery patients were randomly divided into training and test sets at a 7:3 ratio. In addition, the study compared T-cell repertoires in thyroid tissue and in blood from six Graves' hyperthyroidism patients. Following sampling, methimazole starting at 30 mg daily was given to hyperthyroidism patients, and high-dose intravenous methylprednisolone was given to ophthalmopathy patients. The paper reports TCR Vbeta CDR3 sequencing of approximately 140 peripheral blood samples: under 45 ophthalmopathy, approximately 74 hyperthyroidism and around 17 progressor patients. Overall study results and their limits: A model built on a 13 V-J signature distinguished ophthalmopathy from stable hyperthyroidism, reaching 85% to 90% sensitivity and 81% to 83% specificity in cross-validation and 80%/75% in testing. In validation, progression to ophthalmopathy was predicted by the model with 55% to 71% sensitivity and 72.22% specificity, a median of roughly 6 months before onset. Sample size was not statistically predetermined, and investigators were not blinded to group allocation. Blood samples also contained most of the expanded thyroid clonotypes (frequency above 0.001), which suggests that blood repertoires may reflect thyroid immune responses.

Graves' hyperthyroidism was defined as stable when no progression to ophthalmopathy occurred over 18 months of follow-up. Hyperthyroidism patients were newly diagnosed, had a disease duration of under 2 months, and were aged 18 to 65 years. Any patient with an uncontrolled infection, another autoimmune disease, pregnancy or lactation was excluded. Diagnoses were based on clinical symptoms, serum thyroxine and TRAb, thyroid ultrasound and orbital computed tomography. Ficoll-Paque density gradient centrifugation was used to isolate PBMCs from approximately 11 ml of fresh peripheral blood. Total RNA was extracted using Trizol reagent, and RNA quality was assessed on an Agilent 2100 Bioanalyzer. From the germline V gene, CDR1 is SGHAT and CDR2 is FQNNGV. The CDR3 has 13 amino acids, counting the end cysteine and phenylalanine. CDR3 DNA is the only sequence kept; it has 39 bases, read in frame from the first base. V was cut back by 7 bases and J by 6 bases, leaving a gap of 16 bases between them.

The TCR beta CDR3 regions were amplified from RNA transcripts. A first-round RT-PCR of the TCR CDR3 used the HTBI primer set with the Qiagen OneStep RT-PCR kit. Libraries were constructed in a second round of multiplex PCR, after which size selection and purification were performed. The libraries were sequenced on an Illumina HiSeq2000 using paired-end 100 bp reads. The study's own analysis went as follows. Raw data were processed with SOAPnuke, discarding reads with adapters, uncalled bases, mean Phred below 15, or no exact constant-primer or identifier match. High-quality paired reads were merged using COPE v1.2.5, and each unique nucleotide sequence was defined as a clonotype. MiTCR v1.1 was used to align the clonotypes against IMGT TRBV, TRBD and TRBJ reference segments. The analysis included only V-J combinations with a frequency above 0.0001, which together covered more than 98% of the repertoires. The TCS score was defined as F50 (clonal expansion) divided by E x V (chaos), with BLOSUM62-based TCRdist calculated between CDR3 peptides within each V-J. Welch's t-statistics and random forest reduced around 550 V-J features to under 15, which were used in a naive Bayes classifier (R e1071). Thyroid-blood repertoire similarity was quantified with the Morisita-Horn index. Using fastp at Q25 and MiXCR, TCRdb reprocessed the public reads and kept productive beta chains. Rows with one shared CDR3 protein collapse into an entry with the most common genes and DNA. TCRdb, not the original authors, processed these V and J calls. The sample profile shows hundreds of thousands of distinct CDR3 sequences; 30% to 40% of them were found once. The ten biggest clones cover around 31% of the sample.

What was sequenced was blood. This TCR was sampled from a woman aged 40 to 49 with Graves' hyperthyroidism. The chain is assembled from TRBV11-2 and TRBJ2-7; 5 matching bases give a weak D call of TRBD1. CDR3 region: CASIFAGLREQYF. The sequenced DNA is TGTGCCAGCATCTTCGCAGGGCTCCGCGAGCAGTACTTC.